A selection of T cell receptor beta chains follows, all from one sample in a study of blood T cell repertoires in COVID-19. Assay: immunoSEQ multiplex PCR; the TCRdb copy retains only in-frame clones and omits some. The sample records about 140,000 clones, approximately 82% being singletons. Sequencing was carried out using peripheral blood. These receptors originate from a man between 60 and 70 years old with active or convalescent COVID-19. CDR3s include the opening cysteine and the closing phenylalanine or tryptophan. The order of the fields is clone size, J gene, V gene, D gene, CDR3 protein, CDR3 DNA. D genes are given only for firm matches. Rows give clone size only sometimes, using once, few, many, or a class for an expanded clone.

.	TRBJ2-1	TRBV24-1	TRBD2	CATSAGGSYNEQFF	TGTGCCACCAGTGCGGGGGGCTCCTACAATGAGCAGTTCTTC
once	TRBJ2-1	TRBV15	.	CATSRGYAGTYNEQFF	TGTGCCACCAGCAGAGGATATGCGGGCACCTACAATGAGCAGTTCTTC
.	TRBJ1-2	TRBV28	TRBD1	CASRQPGQGGGYTF	TGTGCCAGCAGGCAACCGGGACAGGGAGGAGGCTACACCTTC
.	TRBJ1-4	TRBV4-3	.	CASSPKGGGEKLFF	TGCGCCAGCAGCCCAAAGGGAGGGGGTGAAAAACTGTTTTTT
few	TRBJ1-3	TRBV11-3	.	CASKRGSSGNTIYF	TGTGCCAGCAAAAGGGGCAGCTCTGGAAACACCATATATTTT
.	TRBJ1-6	TRBV7-2	.	CASSPLRQRLDLPLHF	TGTGCCAGCAGCCCTCTCAGACAGCGACTTGATTTACCCCTCCACTTT
.	TRBJ1-2	TRBV2	.	CASSWSETEGYTF	TGTGCCAGCAGTTGGTCTGAAACGGAGGGCTACACCTTC
.	TRBJ1-5	TRBV11-2	.	CASSALRANNQPQHF	TGTGCCAGCAGTGCTCTCAGGGCTAACAATCAGCCCCAGCATTTT
.	TRBJ1-1	TRBV7-9	.	CASSFEGTEAFF	TGTGCCAGCAGCTTCGAGGGAACTGAAGCTTTCTTT
.	TRBJ1-2	TRBV4-3	TRBD1	CASSQEGTGGYGYTF	TGCGCCAGCAGCCAAGAGGGGACAGGTGGCTATGGCTACACCTTC
.	TRBJ1-2	TRBV6-5	.	CASTPAGRTNYGYTF	TGTGCCAGCACTCCGGCGGGCAGGACTAACTATGGCTACACCTTC
.	TRBJ1-1	TRBV7-9	TRBD1	CASSLGTVVTEAFF	TGTGCCAGCAGCCTCGGGACAGTCGTCACTGAAGCTTTCTTT
once	TRBJ2-7	TRBV11-3	.	CASSLAGDTSYEQYF	TGTGCCAGCAGCTTAGCAGGGGACACAAGCTACGAGCAGTACTTC
.	TRBJ1-1	TRBV6-2/TRBV6-3	.	CASSYSEYSMNTEAFF	TGTGCCAGCAGTTACTCGGAGTATTCAATGAACACTGAAGCTTTCTTT
.	TRBJ1-2	TRBV24-1	.	CATRETKAPGGYTF	TGTGCCACCAGGGAAACGAAGGCACCGGGAGGCTACACCTTC
.	TRBJ2-1	TRBV11-2	TRBD2	CASSSPSGSNEQFF	TGTGCCAGCAGCTCCCCTAGCGGGAGCAATGAGCAGTTCTTC
.	TRBJ1-2	TRBV19	.	CASSTGRDNYGYTF	TGTGCCAGTAGTACCGGGCGGGATAACTATGGCTACACCTTC
.	TRBJ2-6	TRBV18	.	CASSRGTGANVLTF	TGTGCCAGCTCGAGAGGGACTGGGGCCAACGTCCTGACTTTC
.	TRBJ1-2	TRBV19	TRBD1	CASSNLGQGGYGYTF	TGTGCCAGTAGTAACTTGGGACAGGGCGGCTATGGCTACACCTTC
.	TRBJ1-2	TRBV5-5	.	CASSFEANGYTF	TGTGCCAGCAGCTTCGAGGCCAATGGCTACACCTTC
few	TRBJ2-7	TRBV7-8	TRBD2	CASSRLLAGIYEQYF	TGTGCCAGCAGTCGACTTCTAGCGGGTATCTACGAGCAGTACTTC
.	TRBJ2-3	TRBV7-2	.	CASSLAGAGTDTQYF	TGTGCCAGCAGCTTAGCAGGGGCAGGCACAGATACGCAGTATTTT
.	TRBJ1-1	TRBV7-2	.	CASSPLLGVTEAFF	TGTGCCAGCAGCCCCCTTCTCGGAGTCACTGAAGCTTTCTTT
.	TRBJ2-5	TRBV15	TRBD1	CATSRARHRGIQETQYF	TGTGCCACCAGCAGAGCTCGGCACAGGGGGATACAAGAGACCCAGTACTTC
.	TRBJ1-6	TRBV11-2	TRBD1	CASSLPDRDVWGMGSPLHF	TGTGCCAGCAGCTTACCCGACAGGGACGTCTGGGGTATGGGGTCACCCCTCCACTTT
few	TRBJ1-2	TRBV6-5	.	CATQSTVSYGYTF	TGTGCCACCCAGTCGACAGTGAGCTATGGCTACACCTTC
few	TRBJ2-1	TRBV6-5	TRBD2	CASIRTSGREQFF	TGTGCCAGCATTCGGACTAGCGGGAGGGAGCAGTTCTTC
few	TRBJ1-2	TRBV29-1	.	CSVGAGSIPYGYTF	TGCAGCGTTGGCGCAGGGTCTATTCCCTATGGCTACACCTTC
.	TRBJ1-5	TRBV24-1	.	CATSDHRTAIYSNQPQHF	TGTGCCACCAGTGACCACCGGACAGCGATTTATAGCAATCAGCCCCAGCATTTT
.	TRBJ2-3	TRBV7-6	TRBD2	CASSSAGANTDTQYF	TGTGCCAGCAGCTCAGCGGGGGCCAACACAGATACGCAGTATTTT
.	TRBJ2-1	TRBV6-2/TRBV6-3	.	CASSPHQSPGTLIYEQFF	TGTGCCAGCAGCCCCCATCAATCGCCCGGGACTTTGATCTATGAGCAGTTCTTC
.	TRBJ1-2	TRBV6-5	.	CASSYGLFGYTF	TGTGCCAGCAGTTACGGTCTATTTGGCTACACCTTC
.	TRBJ1-2	TRBV7-2	.	CASSLWAGELHTF	TGTGCCAGCAGCTTATGGGCAGGGGAGCTGCACACCTTC
.	TRBJ1-3	TRBV30	TRBD1	CAWSEDRGTGNTIYF	TGTGCCTGGAGCGAGGACAGGGGGACTGGAAACACCATATATTTT
.	TRBJ1-1	TRBV11-3	.	CASSQHSEAFF	TGTGCCAGCAGCCAACACAGTGAAGCTTTCTTT
.	TRBJ1-2	TRBV4-1	TRBD1	CASSQAPGQGSYGYTF	TGCGCCAGCAGCCAGGCTCCGGGACAGGGGAGCTATGGCTACACCTTC
.	TRBJ2-7	TRBV5-4	.	CASKPSRGVDEQYF	TGTGCCAGCAAGCCTAGTCGGGGTGTCGACGAGCAGTACTTC
few	TRBJ2-1	TRBV19	.	CASTLYNEQFF	TGTGCCAGTACCCTATACAATGAGCAGTTCTTC
.	TRBJ1-5	TRBV28	TRBD1	CASRPGDRESQPQHF	TGTGCCAGCAGGCCAGGGGACAGGGAAAGCCAGCCCCAGCATTTT
once	TRBJ1-6	TRBV11-3	TRBD1	CASSLGRAGGIYNSPLHF	TGTGCCAGCAGCTTAGGAAGGGCAGGGGGCATCTATAATTCACCCCTCCACTTT
.	TRBJ2-1	TRBV4-3	.	CASSQDSLAKYNEQFF	TGCGCCAGCAGCCAAGATAGTCTAGCGAAATACAATGAGCAGTTCTTC
.	TRBJ1-4	TRBV19	.	CASTQDYGNEKLFF	TGTGCCAGTACCCAGGATTACGGTAATGAAAAACTGTTTTTT
.	TRBJ2-7	TRBV3-1/TRBV3-2	TRBD2	CASSQAPGLASLEQYF	TGTGCCAGCAGCCAAGCACCGGGACTAGCGTCGCTCGAGCAGTACTTC
.	TRBJ2-1	TRBV12-5	.	CASGRQVYEQFF	TGTGCTAGTGGCCGACAGGTCTATGAGCAGTTCTTC
.	TRBJ1-2	TRBV6-2/TRBV6-3	.	CASSYDTVNGYTF	TGTGCCAGCAGTTACGATACGGTAAATGGCTACACCTTC
few	TRBJ1-2	TRBV5-6	TRBD1	CASSLQGVGYGYTF	TGTGCCAGCAGCTTACAGGGGGTAGGCTATGGCTACACCTTC
.	TRBJ1-2	TRBV7-9	TRBD1	CASSYPGQGISGYTF	TGTGCCAGCAGCTACCCGGGACAGGGGATCTCTGGCTACACCTTC
few	TRBJ2-7	TRBV9	TRBD2	CASSTGTSGAYEQYF	TGTGCCAGCAGCACCGGGACTAGCGGGGCCTACGAGCAGTACTTC
.	TRBJ1-2	TRBV3-1/TRBV3-2	.	CATSSWAGPGYTF	TGTGCCACATCCTCCTGGGCAGGGCCTGGCTACACCTTC